A selection of T cell receptor beta chains follows, all from one sample in a study of cytomegalovirus exposure and HLA in healthy donors. Assay used: immunoSEQ multiplex PCR; TCRdb lists only in-frame clones, some missing. The data hold under 75,000 clones, with more than 85% observed a single time. Input material: PBMCs. The receptors shown here come from a woman aged 18 to 35 in good health and CMV-seropositive. The CDR3 runs from the conserved cysteine through the conserved F or W. Each record gives: clone size, D gene, J gene, V gene, CDR3 protein, CDR3 DNA. D genes are given only for firm matches. Clone size, where shown, is once, few, many, or a class for clones that have expanded.

-	-	TRBJ1-5	TRBV5-6	CASSLYQQGSQPQHF	TGTGCCAGCAGCTTGTACCAACAGGGAAGTCAGCCCCAGCATTTT
-	-	TRBJ2-3	TRBV14	CASSRVGGQNTDTQYF	TGTGCCAGCAGCCGGGTCGGGGGACAGAACACAGATACGCAGTATTTT
-	-	TRBJ1-2	TRBV28	CASSLEIQGRGGYTF	TGTGCCAGCAGTTTAGAGATACAGGGAAGGGGTGGCTACACCTTC
-	-	TRBJ1-1	TRBV28	CASSLLPGMRSTEAFF	TGTGCCAGCAGTTTACTTCCGGGGATGAGGAGCACTGAAGCTTTCTTT
-	-	TRBJ2-1	TRBV13	CASSYRGREDNEQFF	TGTGCCAGCAGCTACCGGGGGAGAGAGGACAATGAGCAGTTCTTC
-	TRBD1	TRBJ1-4	TRBV6-5	CASSPGQGPKLFF	TGTGCCAGCAGCCCTGGACAGGGACCAAAACTGTTTTTT
-	TRBD1	TRBJ1-4	TRBV4-3	CASSQVIGGLKEKLFF	TGCGCCAGCAGCCAAGTTATAGGGGGCCTTAAGGAAAAACTGTTTTTT
-	-	TRBJ2-3	TRBV2	CATRPSRSRDTQYF	TGTGCCACCAGACCGTCCCGGTCTAGAGATACGCAGTATTTT
-	TRBD1	TRBJ2-7	TRBV27	CASSTGTGVPEQYF	TGTGCCAGCAGTACTGGGACAGGGGTCCCCGAGCAGTACTTC
-	-	TRBJ2-7	TRBV27	CASSPLIGLLGGDYEQYF	TGTGCCAGCAGTCCCCTAATTGGGCTATTGGGGGGTGACTACGAGCAGTACTTC
-	TRBD2	TRBJ2-5	TRBV28	CASSLKWLAGGTQYF	TGTGCCAGCAGTTTGAAGTGGCTAGCGGGGGGGACCCAGTACTTC
-	-	TRBJ1-2	TRBV7-9	CASSPPAGRLPYF	TGTGCCAGCAGCCCCCCGGCAGGGAGGTTGCCGTACTTC
-	TRBD2	TRBJ2-3	TRBV2	CASSALATSTDTQYF	TGTGCCAGCAGCGCACTAGCGACTAGCACAGATACGCAGTATTTT
-	-	TRBJ1-1	TRBV6-5	CASTGGGKETEAFF	TGTGCCAGCACGGGGGGTGGCAAGGAAACTGAAGCTTTCTTT
-	-	TRBJ1-5	TRBV9	CASSSGGDGFNQPQHF	TGTGCCAGCAGCAGCGGGGGGGATGGGTTTAATCAGCCCCAGCATTTT
-	-	TRBJ2-7	TRBV27	CASSLSVGRASWEQYF	TGTGCCAGCAGTTTAAGTGTGGGCAGGGCCTCTTGGGAGCAGTACTTC
-	-	TRBJ1-5	TRBV2	CASSEDMLGPQHF	TGTGCCAGCAGTGAAGACATGCTTGGGCCCCAGCATTTT
-	TRBD1	TRBJ1-1	TRBV27	CASSTRAQGDIAFF	TGTGCCAGCAGTACCCGGGCACAGGGGGATATAGCTTTCTTT
-	-	TRBJ1-1	TRBV7-3	CASSLDPRTEAFF	TGTGCCAGCAGCTTAGATCCTAGGACTGAAGCTTTCTTT
-	TRBD1	TRBJ2-7	TRBV9	CASSRTGTAEQYF	TGTGCCAGCAGCCGGACAGGGACTGCCGAGCAGTACTTC
once	TRBD1	TRBJ1-4	TRBV7-2	CASSLLQGISEKLFF	TGTGCCAGCAGCTTACTACAGGGGATAAGTGAAAAACTGTTTTTT
-	-	TRBJ1-2	TRBV30	CAWSRGNHNYGYTF	TGTGCCTGGAGTCGCGGGAATCACAACTATGGCTACACCTTC
-	-	TRBJ1-2	TRBV7-9	CASSSTGPVNYGYTF	TGTGCCAGCAGCTCCACAGGGCCCGTTAACTATGGCTACACCTTC
once	-	TRBJ1-2	TRBV28	CASGETRGSYGYTF	TGTGCCAGCGGTGAGACCCGGGGAAGCTATGGCTACACCTTC
-	TRBD1	TRBJ2-4	TRBV5-1	CASRPTGGYGDIQYF	TGCGCCAGCAGGCCGACAGGGGGCTATGGAGACATTCAGTACTTC
-	TRBD1	TRBJ1-5	TRBV30	CAWSGTGGRGNQPQHF	TGTGCCTGGTCCGGGACAGGGGGCAGGGGCAATCAGCCCCAGCATTTT
-	-	TRBJ2-1	TRBV5-1	CASAFGVTNIYNEQFF	TGCGCCAGCGCCTTCGGAGTCACGAATATATACAATGAGCAGTTCTTC
-	TRBD2	TRBJ2-1	TRBV15	CATSRGGGFPYNEQFF	TGTGCCACCAGCAGAGGCGGGGGATTCCCCTACAATGAGCAGTTCTTC
-	TRBD1	TRBJ1-2	TRBV7-8	CASSLGQVYGYTF	TGTGCCAGCAGCCTAGGACAGGTCTATGGCTACACCTTC
-	TRBD2	TRBJ2-2	TRBV28	CASTPAGYTGELFF	TGTGCCAGCACCCCAGCGGGATACACCGGGGAGCTGTTTTTT